Listed below are T cell receptor beta chains from one sample, sequenced in a study of CD8 T cells in Susac syndrome. TCRdb reprocessed the immunoSEQ multiplex PCR reads via MiXCR and lists one record per CDR3 protein. The sample shows more than 150,000 distinct CDR3 sequences, around 95% of them seen only once. The sequencing sample was made of CD4+ T cells from PBMCs. The origin of the receptors is a human donor in good health. CDR3s include the opening cysteine and the closing phenylalanine or tryptophan. Fields, in order: clone size, D gene, V gene, J gene, CDR3 protein, CDR3 DNA. A D gene is named only where the DNA matches it firmly. Size is stated for part of the rows, as once, few or many counts, or as a class when the clone is expanded.

-,TRBD1,TRBV24-1,TRBJ1-5,CATSEGQGRNQPQHF,TGTGCCACCAGTGAAGGACAGGGCCGCAATCAGCCCCAGCATTTT
-,-,TRBV7-3,TRBJ1-4,CASSRSGGEKLFF,TGTGCCAGCAGTCGAAGCGGTGGAGAAAAACTGTTTTTT
-,TRBD1,TRBV24-1,TRBJ2-7,CATSGNRGKNEQYF,TGTGCCACCAGTGGTAACAGGGGAAAGAACGAGCAGTACTTC
-,-,TRBV9,TRBJ2-7,CASRSNTYEQYF,TGTGCCAGCAGGTCAAATACCTACGAGCAGTACTTC
-,-,TRBV20-1,TRBJ2-1,CSARRTGSNEQFF,TGCAGTGCTAGACGAACAGGGTCCAATGAGCAGTTCTTC
-,-,TRBV7-2,TRBJ1-1,CASSLALAAEAFF,TGTGCCAGCAGCTTAGCGCTAGCGGCTGAAGCTTTCTTT
-,-,TRBV4-2,TRBJ1-2,CASSQDFHQDYGYTF,TGTGCCAGCAGCCAAGATTTCCATCAGGACTATGGCTACACCTTC
-,-,TRBV4-3,TRBJ1-2,CASSQDFRARNYGYTF,TGCGCCAGCAGCCAAGATTTCAGAGCGAGAAACTATGGCTACACCTTC
-,TRBD1,TRBV3-1,TRBJ1-1,CASSQEFQGGGTFF,TGTGCCAGCAGCCAAGAGTTCCAGGGGGGAGGTACTTTCTTT
-,-,TRBV29-1,TRBJ1-3,CSVIGGEDTIYF,TGCAGCGTTATTGGGGGGGAAGACACCATATATTTT
-,-,TRBV28,TRBJ2-7,CASISPSLRGEQYF,TGTGCCAGCATCTCCCCGAGTTTAAGGGGGGAGCAGTACTTC
-,-,TRBV29-1,TRBJ1-1,CIRNRAGTEAFF,TGCATCAGAAACAGGGCCGGCACTGAAGCTTTCTTT
once,TRBD2,TRBV9,TRBJ2-1,CASSVGTSGGHNEQFF,TGTGCCAGCAGCGTAGGGACTAGCGGGGGCCACAATGAGCAGTTCTTC
few,TRBD2,TRBV9,TRBJ2-5,CASSAGLAGETQYF,TGTGCCAGCAGCGCCGGACTAGCTGGAGAGACCCAGTACTTC
-,TRBD1,TRBV30,TRBJ1-5,CAWSRGQGDQPQHF,TGTGCCTGGAGTCGTGGACAGGGGGATCAGCCCCAGCATTTT